This T cell receptor (beta chain) was documented in a study of CD4 T cell repertoires in COVID-19. Study summary: CFSE-low cells expanded about nine days with IL-2, then restimulated with other coronavirus spikes.

The V end lost 4 bases, the J end lost 0 bases, and 12 bases lay between the germline ends. CDR3 size: 15 residues. Germline assignment: CDR1 MNHEY and CDR2 SVGAGI. Produced via immunoSEQ multiplex PCR; TCRdb's table is partial and in-frame only. The sample lists about 75,000 clones, about four fifths occurring once. V and J are TRBV6-5 and TRBJ1-2, with a weak D call TRBD1 (6 bases). This receptor was taken from a human donor who had COVID-19. The sample consisted of CD4+ T cells from peripheral blood, taken after recovery from COVID-19. The CDR3 coding sequence is TGTGCCAGCAGTTCAGGGACACTTGCTAACTATGGCTACACCTTC. Translating gives CASSSGTLANYGYTF.